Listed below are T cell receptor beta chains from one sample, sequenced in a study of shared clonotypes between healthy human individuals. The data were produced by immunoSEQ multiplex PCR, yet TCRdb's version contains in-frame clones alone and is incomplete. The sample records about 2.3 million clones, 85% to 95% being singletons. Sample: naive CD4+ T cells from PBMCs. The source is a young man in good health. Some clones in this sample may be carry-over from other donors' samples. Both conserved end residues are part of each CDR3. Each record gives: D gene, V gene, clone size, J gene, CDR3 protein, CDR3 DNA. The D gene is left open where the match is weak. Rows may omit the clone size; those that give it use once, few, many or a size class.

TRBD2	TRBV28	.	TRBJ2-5	CASSFGLAEYF	TGTGCCAGCAGTTTCGGCCTAGCGGAGTACTTC
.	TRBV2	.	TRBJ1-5	CASRAQVNQPQHF	TGTGCCAGCAGAGCACAGGTTAATCAGCCCCAGCATTTT
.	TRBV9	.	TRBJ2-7	CASSGGEGFREQYF	TGTGCCAGCAGTGGGGGTGAGGGATTTCGCGAGCAGTACTTC
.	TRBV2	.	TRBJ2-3	CASSDKRRPTDTQYF	TGTGCCAGCAGTGACAAACGGCGGCCCACAGATACGCAGTATTTT
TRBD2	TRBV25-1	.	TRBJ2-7	CASSDQASGTYEQYF	TGTGCCAGCAGTGATCAGGCTAGCGGAACCTACGAGCAGTACTTC
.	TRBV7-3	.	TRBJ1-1	CASSLRGGRGGTEAFF	TGTGCCAGCAGCTTAAGGGGCGGCAGGGGTGGCACTGAAGCTTTCTTT
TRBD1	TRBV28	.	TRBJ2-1	CASRGDRDYNEQFF	TGTGCCAGCAGGGGGGACAGGGATTACAATGAGCAGTTCTTC
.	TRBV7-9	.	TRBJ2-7	CASSLYISGYEQYF	TGTGCCAGCAGCTTATACATCAGCGGCTACGAGCAGTACTTC
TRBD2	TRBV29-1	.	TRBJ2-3	CSVVLRGSTDTQYF	TGCAGCGTTGTCTTGCGGGGGAGCACAGATACGCAGTATTTT
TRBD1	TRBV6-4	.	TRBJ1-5	CASSQQGGVGQPQHF	TGTGCCAGCAGTCAACAGGGGGGGGTTGGTCAGCCCCAGCATTTT
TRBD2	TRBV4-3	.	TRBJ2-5	CASSQVSGLAGKETQYF	TGCGCCAGCAGCCAAGTTTCGGGACTAGCGGGGAAAGAGACCCAGTACTTC
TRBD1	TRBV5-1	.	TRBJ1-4	CASSLARTGGASPNEKLFF	TGCGCCAGCAGCTTGGCCAGGACAGGGGGCGCAAGTCCTAATGAAAAACTGTTTTTT
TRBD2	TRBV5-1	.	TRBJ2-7	CASSLIAGVYEQYF	TGCGCCAGCAGCTTGATAGCGGGAGTCTACGAGCAGTACTTC
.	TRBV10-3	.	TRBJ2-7	CAISDIVQPGDEQYF	TGTGCCATCAGTGATATCGTACAGCCGGGGGACGAGCAGTACTTC
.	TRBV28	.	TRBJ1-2	CASRTGGHNYGYTF	TGTGCCAGCAGGACCGGAGGCCATAACTATGGCTACACCTTC
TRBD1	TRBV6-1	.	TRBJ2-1	CASSGRQGVSYNEQFF	TGTGCCAGCAGTGGACGACAGGGGGTCTCCTACAATGAGCAGTTCTTC
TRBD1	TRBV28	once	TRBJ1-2	CASSTRTGGDRGYTF	TGTGCCAGCAGTACCCGGACAGGGGGCGATCGAGGCTACACCTTC
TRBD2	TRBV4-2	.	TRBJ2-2	CASSTRAGGHPGELFF	TGTGCCAGCAGCACCCGAGCGGGAGGGCACCCCGGGGAGCTGTTTTTT
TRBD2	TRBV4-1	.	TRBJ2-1	CASSQDRGRTVYNEQFF	TGCGCCAGCAGCCAAGATCGCGGGAGGACGGTCTACAATGAGCAGTTCTTC
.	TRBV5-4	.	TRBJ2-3	CASSFTGSTDTQYF	TGTGCCAGCAGCTTCACAGGAAGCACAGATACGCAGTATTTT
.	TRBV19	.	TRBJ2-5	CASSIRWAQETQYF	TGTGCCAGTAGTATCCGGTGGGCCCAAGAGACCCAGTACTTC
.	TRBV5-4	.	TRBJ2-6	CASSPRLGTGSGANVLTF	TGTGCCAGCAGCCCAAGGTTGGGCACAGGGTCTGGGGCCAACGTCCTGACTTTC
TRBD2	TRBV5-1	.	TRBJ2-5	CASSSGTSFGETQYF	TGCGCCAGCAGTTCCGGGACTAGCTTCGGGGAGACCCAGTACTTC
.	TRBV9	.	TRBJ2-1	CASSPRGGARNEQFF	TGTGCCAGCTCCCCTCGGGGTGGGGCCCGGAATGAGCAGTTCTTC
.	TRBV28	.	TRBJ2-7	CASSPGGFYEQYF	TGTGCCAGCAGCCCTGGGGGGTTCTACGAGCAGTACTTC
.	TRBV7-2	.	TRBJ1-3	CASSLAAGNTIYF	TGTGCCAGCAGCTTAGCGGCTGGAAACACCATATATTTT
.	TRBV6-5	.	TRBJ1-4	CASNEPGRVSLFF	TGTGCCAGCAATGAACCGGGCAGGGTGTCACTGTTTTTT
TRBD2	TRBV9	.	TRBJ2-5	CASSAAPRGVWETQYF	TGTGCCAGCAGCGCCGCCCCACGGGGGGTTTGGGAGACCCAGTACTTC
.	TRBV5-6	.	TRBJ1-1	CASSPEQVNTEAFF	TGTGCCAGCAGCCCCGAACAGGTGAACACTGAAGCTTTCTTT
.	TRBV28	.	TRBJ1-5	CASSIDALGAGQPQHF	TGTGCCAGCAGTATTGACGCTCTGGGGGCAGGGCAGCCCCAGCATTTT
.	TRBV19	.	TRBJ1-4	CASKRGLATNEKLFF	TGTGCCAGTAAACGTGGGCTTGCAACTAATGAAAAACTGTTTTTT
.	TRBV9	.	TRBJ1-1	CASSVLMTTEAFF	TGTGCCAGCAGCGTGCTAATGACCACTGAAGCTTTCTTT
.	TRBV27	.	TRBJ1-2	CASSSGTGVRRYGYTF	TGTGCCAGCAGTTCAGGGACTGGGGTAAGACGCTATGGCTACACCTTC
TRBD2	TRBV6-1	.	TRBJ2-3	CASSRLAGGRDTQYF	TGTGCCAGCAGCAGACTAGCGGGAGGGCGGGATACGCAGTATTTT
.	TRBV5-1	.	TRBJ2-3	CASSLAGDLADTQYF	TGCGCCAGCAGCTTGGCGGGAGATCTAGCAGATACGCAGTATTTT
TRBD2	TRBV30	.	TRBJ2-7	CAWSVGGSTDEQYF	TGTGCCTGGAGTGTTGGCGGGAGTACCGACGAGCAGTACTTC
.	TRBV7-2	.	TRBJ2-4	CASSLEEGDFQYF	TGTGCCAGCAGCTTAGAAGAGGGAGACTTCCAGTACTTC